This record covers a single T cell receptor (beta chain). Its target is unknown. A junction end diverges from the germline sequence, so it may reflect a read error. From unsorted bulk tissue weighing roughly 19-34 mg, DNA and RNA were co-extracted. Patients' primary liver carcinoma was surgically resected. The study found over 75% viable tumor cells in every tumor sample. The CDR3 is made up of 15 amino acids. Germline CDR1 MGHRA, CDR2 YSYEKL. This sample was included in a study of tumor-infiltrating lymphocytes in primary liver carcinoma. Background on the study: The tumors ranged from 4.2 to 10 cm across and fell within stage T1-T3 N0M0.

The template, approximately 500 ng total RNA, yielded TCR beta cDNA made with a constant-region primer. Construction of TCR beta libraries relied on three successive nested multiplex PCR rounds employing slightly modified ARM-PCR. Primers for the first two PCR rounds were TRBV1-TRBV30 forward primers and a C-beta reverse primer (approximately 10 cycles per round). TCRdb re-analysed the multiplex PCR reads in MiXCR, keeping a single row per CDR3 protein. The top ten clones hold approximately 10% of a sample with approximately 92,000 distinct CDR3 sequences, roughly 69% of them seen once. Regarding the study as a whole: Found in all five tumor regions were only about 8-25% of top clones.

This rearrangement joins TRBV4-1 to TRBJ2-3; 7 bases match TRBD2. The clonotype originates from a woman aged 55-70 years with primary liver carcinoma and hepatitis B virus infection. Sequenced sample: liver tumor tissue from sampling region 5. Subset defined: tumor region T5, tumor centre. The CDR3 DNA follows: TGCACCAGCAGCCAGGGACTACCAAGCACAGATACGCAGTATTTT. Protein product: CTSSQGLPSTDTQYF.